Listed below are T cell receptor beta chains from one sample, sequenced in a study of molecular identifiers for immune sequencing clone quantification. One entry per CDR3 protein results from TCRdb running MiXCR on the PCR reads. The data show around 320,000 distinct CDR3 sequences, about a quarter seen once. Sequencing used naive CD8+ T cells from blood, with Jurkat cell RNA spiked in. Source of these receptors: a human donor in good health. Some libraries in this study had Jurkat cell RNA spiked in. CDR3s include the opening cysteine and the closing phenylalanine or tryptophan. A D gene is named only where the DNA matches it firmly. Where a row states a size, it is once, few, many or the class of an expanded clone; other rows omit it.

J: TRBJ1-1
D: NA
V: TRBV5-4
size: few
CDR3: CASSREEDGTEAFF
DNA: TGTGCCAGCAGCCGGGAAGAAGATGGCACTGAAGCTTTCTTT

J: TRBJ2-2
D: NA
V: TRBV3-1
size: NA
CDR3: CASSPHSRGMTNTGELFF
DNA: TGTGCCAGCAGCCCACATTCCAGAGGGATGACGAACACCGGGGAGCTGTTTTTT

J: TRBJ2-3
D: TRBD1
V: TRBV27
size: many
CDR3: CASTRGPADTQYF
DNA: TGTGCCAGCACGAGGGGGCCTGCAGATACGCAGTATTTT

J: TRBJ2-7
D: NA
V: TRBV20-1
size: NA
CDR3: CSARDGGGSYEQYF
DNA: TGCAGTGCTAGAGATGGTGGGGGCAGCTACGAGCAGTACTTC

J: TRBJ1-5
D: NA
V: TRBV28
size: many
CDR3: CASSPREVNNQPQHF
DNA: TGTGCCAGCAGCCCTCGAGAGGTAAACAATCAGCCCCAGCATTTT

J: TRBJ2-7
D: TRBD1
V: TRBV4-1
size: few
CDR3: CASSQDETGGYYEQYF
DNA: TGCGCCAGCAGCCAAGATGAGACAGGGGGTTACTACGAGCAGTACTTC

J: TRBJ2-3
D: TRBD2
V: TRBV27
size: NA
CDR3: CASSLGISGGATDTQYF
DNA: TGTGCCAGCAGTCTTGGGATTAGCGGGGGGGCGACAGATACGCAGTATTTT

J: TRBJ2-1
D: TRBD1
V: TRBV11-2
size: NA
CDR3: CASAYFGTGEGNEQFF
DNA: TGTGCCAGCGCATATTTCGGGACAGGGGAGGGCAATGAGCAGTTCTTC

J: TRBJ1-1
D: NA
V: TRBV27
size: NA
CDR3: CASKYVQGREAFF
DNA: TGTGCCAGCAAGTATGTTCAGGGGCGGGAAGCTTTCTTT

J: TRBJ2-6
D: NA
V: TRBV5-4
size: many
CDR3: CASSLDPGTGANVLTF
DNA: TGTGCCAGCAGCTTGGATCCGGGGACTGGGGCCAACGTCCTGACTTTC

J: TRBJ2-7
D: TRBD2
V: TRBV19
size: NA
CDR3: CASSPSGGAYEQYF
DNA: TGTGCCAGTAGCCCTAGCGGGGGAGCCTACGAGCAGTACTTC

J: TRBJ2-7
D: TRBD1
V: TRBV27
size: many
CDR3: CASSSPRDRLYF
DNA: TGTGCCAGCAGTTCGCCCCGGGACAGACTGTACTTC

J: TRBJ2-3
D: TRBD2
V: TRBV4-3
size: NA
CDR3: CASSQALAGGLVTDTQYF
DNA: TGCGCCAGCAGCCAAGCCCTAGCGGGGGGGCTAGTTACAGATACGCAGTATTTT

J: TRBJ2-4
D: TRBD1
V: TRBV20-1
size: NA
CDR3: CSARARDSKNIQYF
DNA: TGCAGTGCTAGGGCCCGGGACAGCAAAAACATTCAGTACTTC

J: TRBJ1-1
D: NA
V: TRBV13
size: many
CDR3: CASSLGARVGRDGTEAFF
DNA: TGTGCCAGCAGCTTAGGAGCGCGGGTAGGCAGGGACGGCACTGAAGCTTTCTTT

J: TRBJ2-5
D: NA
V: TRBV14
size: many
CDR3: CASSQDHVGAVETQYF
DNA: TGTGCCAGCAGCCAAGATCATGTGGGAGCAGTAGAGACCCAGTACTTC

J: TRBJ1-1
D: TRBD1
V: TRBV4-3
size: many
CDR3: CASSQSPGTGQEAFF
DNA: TGCGCCAGCAGCCAATCACCGGGGACAGGACAGGAGGCTTTCTTT

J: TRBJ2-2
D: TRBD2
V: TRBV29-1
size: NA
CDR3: CSGVGTSGTGERFF
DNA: TGCAGCGGTGTTGGGACTAGCGGAACCGGGGAGCGGTTTTTT

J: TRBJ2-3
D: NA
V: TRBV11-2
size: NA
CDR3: CASSLDRGVFTDTQYF
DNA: TGTGCCAGCAGCTTAGATCGGGGAGTTTTCACAGATACGCAGTATTTT

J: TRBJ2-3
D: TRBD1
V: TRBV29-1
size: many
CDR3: CSAMTGAYTDTQYF
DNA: TGCAGCGCTATGACAGGGGCCTACACAGATACGCAGTATTTT

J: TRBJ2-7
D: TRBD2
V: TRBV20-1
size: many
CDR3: CSARVTSGVSYEQYF
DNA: TGCAGTGCTAGAGTGACTAGCGGGGTTTCCTACGAGCAGTACTTC

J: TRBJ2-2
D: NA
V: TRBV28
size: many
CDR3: CASRLNTGELFF
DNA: TGTGCCAGTCGGTTGAACACCGGGGAGCTGTTTTTT

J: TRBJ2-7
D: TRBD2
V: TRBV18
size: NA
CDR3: CASSPRGGPSYEQYF
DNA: TGTGCCAGCTCACCGCGGGGGGGTCCCTCCTACGAGCAGTACTTC

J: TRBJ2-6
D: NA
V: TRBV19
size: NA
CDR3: CASSMDGSGANVLTF
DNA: TGTGCCAGTAGTATGGACGGCTCTGGGGCCAACGTCCTGACTTTC

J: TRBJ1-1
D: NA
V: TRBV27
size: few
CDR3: CASSLSFSVGASEAFF
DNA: TGTGCCAGCAGTTTATCCTTTTCGGTGGGGGCGTCTGAAGCTTTCTTT

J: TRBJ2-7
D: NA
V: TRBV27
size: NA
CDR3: CASSFVGNYEQYF
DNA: TGTGCCAGCAGTTTCGTCGGGAACTACGAGCAGTACTTC

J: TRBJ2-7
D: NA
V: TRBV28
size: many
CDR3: CASSPRVYEQYF
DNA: TGTGCCAGCAGTCCTAGGGTCTACGAGCAGTACTTC

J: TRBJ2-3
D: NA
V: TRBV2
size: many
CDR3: CASSEGGGLDTQYF
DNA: TGTGCCAGCAGTGAGGGTGGGGGCTTGGATACGCAGTATTTT

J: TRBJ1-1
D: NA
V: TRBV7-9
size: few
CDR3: CASTGRDTEAFF
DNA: TGTGCCAGCACTGGGAGGGACACTGAAGCTTTCTTT

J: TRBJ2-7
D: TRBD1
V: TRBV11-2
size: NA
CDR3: CASSERDRWYEQYF
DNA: TGTGCCAGCAGCGAAAGGGACAGGTGGTACGAGCAGTACTTC

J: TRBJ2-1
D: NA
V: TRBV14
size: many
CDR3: CASSQRGSGEQFF
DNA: TGTGCCAGCAGCCAGCGTGGGTCCGGTGAGCAGTTCTTC

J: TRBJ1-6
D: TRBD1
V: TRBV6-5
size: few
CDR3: CASSYLLDRVPNSPLHF
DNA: TGTGCCAGCAGTTACCTCCTGGACAGGGTCCCAAATTCACCCCTCCACTTT

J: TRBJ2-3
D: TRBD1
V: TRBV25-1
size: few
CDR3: CASSEDRGWSDTQYF
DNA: TGTGCCAGCAGTGAGGACAGGGGGTGGTCAGATACGCAGTATTTT

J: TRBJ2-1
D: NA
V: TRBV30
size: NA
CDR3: CAWSVMGGTYNAQFF
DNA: TGTGCCTGGAGTGTAATGGGTGGTACTTACAATGCGCAGTTCTTC

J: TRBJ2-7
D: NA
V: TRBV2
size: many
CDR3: CASEGLLYEQYF
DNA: TGTGCCAGCGAGGGACTGCTCTACGAGCAGTACTTC

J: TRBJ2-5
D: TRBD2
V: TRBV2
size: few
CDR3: CASSATREGSVRQETQYF
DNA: TGTGCCAGCAGTGCCACTAGGGAGGGGTCGGTTCGCCAAGAGACCCAGTACTTC

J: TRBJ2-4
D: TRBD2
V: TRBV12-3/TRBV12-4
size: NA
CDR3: CASSLSGGAELIVAKNIQYF
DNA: TGTGCCAGCAGTTTGAGCGGGGGGGCCGAACTTATAGTGGCCAAAAACATTCAGTACTTC

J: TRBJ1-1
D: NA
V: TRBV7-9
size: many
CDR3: CASSFRQPEAFF
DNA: TGTGCCAGCAGCTTCAGACAGCCCGAAGCTTTCTTT

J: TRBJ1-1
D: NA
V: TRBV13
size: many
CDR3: CASSYPHTNTEAFF
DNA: TGTGCCAGCAGCTACCCCCACACGAACACTGAAGCTTTCTTT

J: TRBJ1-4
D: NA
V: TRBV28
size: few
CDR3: CASRSPTGATNEKLFF
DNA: TGTGCCAGCAGGTCTCCAACAGGTGCAACTAATGAAAAACTGTTTTTT